The clone carrying this T cell receptor beta chain was seen ten or more times. Its matching antigen is unknown. This specimen belongs to a study of neurological immune-mediated disorders. General study points: HTLV-1-associated myelopathy displayed the greatest TCR clonal expansion, and multiple sclerosis exhibited the smallest, lower than that of healthy controls. None of the CDR3 amino acid sequences of expanded clones were shared across subjects, and this suggested private repertoires in all groups.

The time point denotes: longitudinal time-point 1 (baseline). Unsorted libraries came from 2 million PBMCs stored at -80 °C. As for the cDNA, it was generated by 5'RACE with 10-nucleotide random UMIs. TCRdb re-derived calls from the 5' RACE reads in MiXCR, one entry per CDR3 protein. The sample holds around 60,000 distinct CDR3 sequences, roughly 10% seen once. Deletions cut 0 bases from V and 5 bases from J, with 9 bases between. The CDR3 loop spans 13 amino acids. The germline gives CDR1 SGHRS, CDR2 YFSETQ. Sequencing input: PBMCs. This rearrangement joins TRBV5-1 to TRBJ2-7, with no clear D. The receptor was isolated from a male donor with HTLV-1-associated myelopathy (HAM/TSP). CDR3 amino acids: CASSLAGFDEQYF. CDR3 DNA sequence: TGCGCCAGCAGCTTGGCTGGGTTCGACGAGCAGTACTTC.